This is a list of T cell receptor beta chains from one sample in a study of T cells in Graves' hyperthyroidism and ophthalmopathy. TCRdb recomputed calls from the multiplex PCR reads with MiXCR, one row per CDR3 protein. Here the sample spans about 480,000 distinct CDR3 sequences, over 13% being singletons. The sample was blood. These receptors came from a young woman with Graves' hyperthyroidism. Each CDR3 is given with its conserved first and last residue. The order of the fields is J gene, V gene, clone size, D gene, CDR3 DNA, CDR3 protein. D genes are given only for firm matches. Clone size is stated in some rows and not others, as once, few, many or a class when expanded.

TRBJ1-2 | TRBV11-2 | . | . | TGTGCCAGCAGCTCAGTATGGAGGGGAGTGTATGGCTACACCTTC | CASSSVWRGVYGYTF
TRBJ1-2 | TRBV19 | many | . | TGTGCCAGTAGTCTTACCAGGACAGCGGGCTATGGCTACACCTTC | CASSLTRTAGYGYTF
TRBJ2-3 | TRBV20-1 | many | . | TGCAGTGGCGGGAAGAGCACAGATACGCAGTATTTT | CSGGKSTDTQYF
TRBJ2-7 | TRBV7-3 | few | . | TGCGCCAGCAGCCAAGATATGTCGGGGGCTTCCCCTTACGAGCAGTACTTC | CASSQDMSGASPYEQYF
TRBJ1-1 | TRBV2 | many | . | TGTGCCAGCAGTGGGGTCCCCAGCACTGAAGCTTTCTTT | CASSGVPSTEAFF
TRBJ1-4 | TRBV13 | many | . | TGTGCCAGCAGCCGAAACTACCAGGGAAAACTGTTTTTT | CASSRNYQGKLFF
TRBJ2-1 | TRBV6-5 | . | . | TGTGCCAGCAGTTACTCGGCTACCTATCCGAGGAATGAGCAGTTCTTC | CASSYSATYPRNEQFF
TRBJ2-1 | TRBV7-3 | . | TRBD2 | TGTGCCGGCAGCCCTACCAGACCCGGGACTAGCGGTTCCAATGAGCAGTTCTTC | CAGSPTRPGTSGSNEQFF
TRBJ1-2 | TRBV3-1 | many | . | TGTGCCAGCAGCCAAGTTGTGGCCAGCCCCTATGGCTACACCTTC | CASSQVVASPYGYTF
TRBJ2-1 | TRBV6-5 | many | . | TGTGCCAGCAGTTACTCGGGAAGAAACATCCAGGATGAGCAGTTCTTC | CASSYSGRNIQDEQFF
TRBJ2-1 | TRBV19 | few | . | TGTGCCAGTAGTGGCTGGCCTTACAATGAGCAGTTCTTC | CASSGWPYNEQFF
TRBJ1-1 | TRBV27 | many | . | TGTGCCAGCAGTCCTAGCGGGGGGAGAATCTCGGGGAACACTGAAGCTTTCTTT | CASSPSGGRISGNTEAFF
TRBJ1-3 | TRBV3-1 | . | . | TGTGCCAGCAGCCTTCAGTCTGACACCATCTATTTT | CASSLQSDTIYF
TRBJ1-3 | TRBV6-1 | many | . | TGTGCCAGCAGTCAGGGCCACTCTGGAAACACCATATATTTT | CASSQGHSGNTIYF
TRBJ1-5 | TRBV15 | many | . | TGTGCCACCAGCAGAGATTGGAATGGTGCAGGGGACAATCAGCCCCAGCATTTT | CATSRDWNGAGDNQPQHF
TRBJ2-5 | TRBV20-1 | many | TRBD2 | TGCAGTGCTGGAACTAGCGGTAGGGAGACCCAGTACTTC | CSAGTSGRETQYF
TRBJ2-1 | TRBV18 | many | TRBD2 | TGTGCCAGCTCGACAGGGACTAGCGGGAGCGTGGGTGAGCAGTTCTTC | CASSTGTSGSVGEQFF
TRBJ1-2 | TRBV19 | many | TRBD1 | TGTGCCAGTAGTATTGGACAGGGTGGCTATGGCTACACCTTC | CASSIGQGGYGYTF
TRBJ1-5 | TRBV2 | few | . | TGTGCCAGCAGGGGAACACGGTCGTATAGCAATCAGCCCCAGCATTTT | CASRGTRSYSNQPQHF
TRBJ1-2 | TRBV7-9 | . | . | TGTGCCAGCAGCTTATACCCAGGGACGTCGGGCTACACCTTC | CASSLYPGTSGYTF
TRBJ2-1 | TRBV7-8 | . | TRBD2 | TGTGCCAGCAGCAGGGCGGGACTAGCGACTAAAAATGAGCAGTTCTTC | CASSRAGLATKNEQFF
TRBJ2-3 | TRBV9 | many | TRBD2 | TGTGCCACAGGAAGCGGGGAAGGCACAGATACGCAGTATTTT | CATGSGEGTDTQYF
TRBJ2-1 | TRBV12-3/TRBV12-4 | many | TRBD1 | TGTGCCAGCAGTCCCGGGACAGGGCGCGGGCTTTACAATGAGCAGTTCTTC | CASSPGTGRGLYNEQFF
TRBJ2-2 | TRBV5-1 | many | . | TGCGCCAGCGAACGCGGAACCCTCGAGGAGGCCGGGGAGCTGTTTTTT | CASERGTLEEAGELFF
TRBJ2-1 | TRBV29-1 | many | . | TGCAGCGTAGTACAGGTTTTTCTAAGCTCCTACAATGAGCAGTTCTTC | CSVVQVFLSSYNEQFF
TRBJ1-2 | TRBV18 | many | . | TGTGCCAGCTCCAATAGCCGGGATAACAGGGATGGCTACACCTTC | CASSNSRDNRDGYTF